Here is one TCR beta chain with its context. Its antigen is not identified. The data were produced by immunoSEQ multiplex PCR, yet TCRdb's version contains in-frame clones alone and is incomplete. The repertoire holds 130,000 or so clones, over 90% seen once, with under 7.5% in the top ten. The CDR3 is 14 residues long. The germline V gene encodes CDR1 MNHNS and CDR2 SASEGT. V was pared by 3 bases and J by 2 bases, with 2 bases of the junction left unmatched. This entry comes from a study of T cell responses to AZD1222 COVID-19 vaccine. Study at large: Pooled together were second doses at about 4 or about 12 weeks. Study observations and caveats: Spike-specific TCR breadth and depth grew following two AZD1222 doses. At study baseline, merely several AZD1222 recipients were seropositive. The donors showed a predominance of white British ancestry and of females, with possible underestimation of clonal diversity.

The material was peripheral blood, obtained on day 0 of AZD1222 vaccination. V is TRBV6-1 and J is TRBJ1-1; TRBD1 matches at 8 bases. This TCR was recovered from an adult in good health. The CDR3 DNA follows: TGTGCCAGCAGTGACGGGACAGGCAACACTGAAGCTTTCTTT. It encodes CASSDGTGNTEAFF.